This entry lists 29 T cell receptor beta chains sequenced from one sample in a study of T cells in Graves' hyperthyroidism and ophthalmopathy. Amplified TCR beta CDR3 regions came from RNA transcripts. RT-PCR in the first round (using the HTBI primer set) targeted the TCR CDR3. One entry per CDR3 protein results from TCRdb running MiXCR on the multiplex PCR reads. The top ten clones hold about a fifth of a sample with roughly 380,000 distinct CDR3 sequences, approximately 12% of them seen once. What was sequenced was blood. These receptors came from a man aged 25-45 years with Graves' hyperthyroidism that later progressed to Graves' ophthalmopathy.

There are many counts of this clonotype. The V call is TRBV20-1, the J call TRBJ2-2; 10 bases agree with TRBD1. The germline V gene encodes CDR1 DFQATT and CDR2 SNEGSKA (reference sequence). The CDR3 contains 14 residues. Trimming cost V 5 bases and J 5 bases; bases outside gene matches: 5. CDR3: CSALGQGITGELFF. In DNA form, the CDR3 reads TGCAGTGCTTTGGGACAGGGGATTACCGGGGAGCTGTTTTTT.

V gene TRBV7-9 combines with J gene TRBJ2-2; 9 nucleotides align to TRBD1. The CDR3 runs 17 residues. The V and J ends lost 1 base and 7 bases, in that order; junction bases with no gene match: 10. The germline V gene has CDR1 SEHNR and CDR2 FQNEAQ (reference sequence). DNA for the CDR3: TGTGCCAGCAGCTTAGTGGCCGGGACAGGGTTTCACGGGGAGCTGTTTTTT. Translated, it gives CASSLVAGTGFHGELFF.

This clonotype has ten or more counts. The genes are TRBV7-9 and TRBJ2-5, with D hard to call. Germline CDR1 reads SEHNR; CDR2 reads FQNEAQ (reference sequence). The CDR3 totals 18 residues. V was trimmed by 3 bases and J by 1 base, leaving 21 bases between them. CDR3 sequence: CASSFPGQVSGIQETQYF. CDR3 nucleotides: TGTGCCAGCAGCTTCCCGGGTCAGGTATCAGGTATCCAAGAGACCCAGTACTTC.

Many counts were recorded for this clonotype. The CDR3 DNA reads as TGCAGTGCTAGAGATACGAGGGGCCTTTCGAACAATGAGCAGTTCTTC. This gives the protein CSARDTRGLSNNEQFF. This rearrangement joins TRBV20-1 to TRBJ2-1; D tentatively fits TRBD1 or TRBD2 (5 bases each). Germline V gene data show CDR1 as DFQATT and CDR2 as SNEGSKA (reference sequence). The CDR3 is 16 residues long. Trimming took 0 bases from V and 5 from J, leaving 17 bases between them.

Many counts were recorded for this clonotype. The chain employs TRBV14 and TRBJ1-2; D remains unclear. The ends were cut back, 0 bases at V and 4 bases at J, with 12 bases in the middle. The CDR3 runs to 15 residues. Looked up from germline, CDR1 is SGHDN and CDR2 is FVKESK. The CDR3 sequence: CASSQEWTRGYGYTF. In DNA form, the CDR3 reads TGTGCCAGCAGCCAAGAATGGACCAGAGGCTATGGCTACACCTTC.

The chain uses TRBV30 and TRBJ1-1; no clear D. Per germline, CDR1 GTSNPN and CDR2 SVGIG (reference sequence). The CDR3 is 11 residues long. The germline V and J ends were trimmed by 8 bases and 1 base, with 8 bases remaining between them. The CDR3 DNA is TGTGCCAATATGGCGAACACTGAAGCTTTCTTT. This encodes CANMANTEAFF.

This clonotype has just a few counts. J is TRBJ2-7 and V is TRBV20-1, with D possibly matching TRBD1 (5 bases). The CDR3 contains 13 residues. The V and J ends lost 3 bases and 3 bases respectively, with 12 bases between them. The germline gives CDR1 DFQATT, CDR2 SNEGSKA (reference sequence). This CDR3 reads CSASPPGRYEQYF. The DNA of the CDR3 is TGCAGTGCTAGCCCCCCAGGGCGCTACGAGCAGTACTTC.

This clonotype appeared a few times. The genes are TRBV2 and TRBJ2-1, with TRBD1 matching 8 bases. CDR3 length equals 15 residues. The germline V gene has CDR1 SNHLY and CDR2 FYNNEI. The V segment lost 7 bases and the J segment 3 bases; nucleotides outside the gene matches: 8. DNA for the CDR3: TGTGCCAGCAAGGGGAACAGGGGGTACTACAATGAGCAGTTCTTC. This sequence encodes CASKGNRGYYNEQFF.

This clonotype was observed at least ten times. The chain carries TRBV2 and TRBJ2-3; D is perhaps TRBD1 (5 bases). Deletions cut 2 bases from V and 5 bases from J, with 11 bases between. The germline V gene has CDR1 SNHLY and CDR2 FYNNEI. CDR3 length equals 14 residues. This CDR3 reads CASSELGPKDTQYF. In nucleotides, the CDR3 is TGTGCCAGCAGTGAACTGGGGCCTAAAGATACGCAGTATTTT.

This clonotype was counted many times. This chain joins TRBV11-1 and TRBJ2-7; D is unresolved. V lost 1 base to trimming and J lost 6 bases, with 13 bases between them. Germline lookup yields CDR1 SGHAT and CDR2 FQDESV (reference sequence). This CDR3 has 14 amino acids. The CDR3 loop reads CASSLGVGTSEQYF. As DNA, the CDR3 is TGTGCCAGCAGCTTAGGTGTGGGAACCAGCGAGCAGTACTTC.

This clonotype was seen repeatedly, ten times or more. The chain uses TRBV6-2 or TRBV6-3 and TRBJ2-1; 7 nucleotides align to TRBD1. Unmatched junction bases numbered 9, after V lost 5 bases and J lost 5 bases. This CDR3 is built from 15 residues. The V gene's germline CDR1 is MNHEY and CDR2 SVGEGT. CDR3 nucleotides: TGTGCCAGCAGTCGCCGGGACAGTGGCCACAATGAGCAGTTCTTC. This encodes CASSRRDSGHNEQFF.

The table lists this clonotype with a few counts. The CDR3 here is CATSSIVGYQPQHF. The CDR3 region has the DNA TGTGCCACCAGCAGCATCGTGGGATATCAGCCCCAGCATTTT. The chain couples TRBV15 to TRBJ1-5; D not certain. Looked up from germline, CDR1 is LNHNV and CDR2 is YYDKDF (reference sequence). The CDR3 is made up of 14 amino acids. Trimming shortened V by 3 bases and J by 5 bases, and 11 bases separated the two germline ends. Looking up the rest from reference TRBV15 and TRBJ1-5 gives the full variable domain: DAMVIQNPRYQVTQFGKPVTLSCSQTLNHNVMYWYQQKSSQAPKLLFHYYDKDFNNEADTPDNFQSRRPNTSFCFLDIRSPGLGDTAMYLCATSSIVGYQPQHFGDGTRLSIL.

This clonotype showed up many times. The rearrangement uses TRBV12-5 and TRBJ1-2; D remains ambiguous. Germline CDR1 LGHNT, CDR2 FRNRAP. This CDR3 has 13 amino acids. Between the trimmed V and J ends, which lost 0 bases and 7 bases, there was a span of 9 bases. The CDR3 coding sequence is TGTGCTAGTGGTTTGGTACCGTCTGGTGGCTACACCTTC. Protein sequence: CASGLVPSGGYTF.

The chain carries TRBV9 and TRBJ1-2; D is ambiguous. The CDR3 length is 12 residues. V was shortened by 1 base and J by 8 bases, with 9 bases between the two germline ends. Looked up from germline, CDR1 is SGDLS and CDR2 is YYNGEE. CDR3 DNA: TGTGCCAGCAGCGTATCGGTTCAGGGCTACACCTTC. This encodes CASSVSVQGYTF.

Regarding this clonotype: One base away lies a much larger clone, so this may be a sequencing read error. This chain uses TRBV20-1 with TRBJ1-2, with D possibly TRBD1 on 6 matching bases. CDR3 length equals 11 residues. Germline-derived CDR1 and CDR2 are DFQATT and SNEGSKA (reference sequence). The CDR3 protein is CSAEGDYGYIF. The CDR3 nucleotides are TGCAGTGCTGAGGGGGACTATGGCTACATCTTC.

This clonotype was observed at least ten times. V and J are TRBV12-3 or TRBV12-4 and TRBJ1-2, with D maybe TRBD1 (5 bases). Trimming left V 5 bases short and J 8 bases short, with 9 bases between. The CDR3 has 11 amino acids. DNA of the CDR3: TGTGCCAGCAGTGCAGGGCGCGGCTACACCTTC. Residues: CASSAGRGYTF.

The table lists this clonotype with many counts. The V and J genes are TRBV24-1 and TRBJ2-2; D possibly matches TRBD1 or TRBD2 (5 bases each). Germline V gene data show CDR1 as KGHDR and CDR2 as SFDVKD. The CDR3 length is 15 residues. V was clipped by 8 bases and J by 5 bases, with 17 bases between them. CDR3 region: CATKSGTRETGELFF. In nucleotides, the CDR3 is TGTGCCACCAAATCCGGGACCAGGGAAACCGGGGAGCTGTTTTTT.

Concerning this clonotype: A much larger clonotype is one base distant, so this may be a read error. This chain links TRBV20-1 with TRBJ1-1; no definite D call. Trimming cost V 0 bases and J 1 base, with 9 bases left between them. Germline values: CDR1 DFQATT, CDR2 SNEGSKA (reference sequence). The CDR3 extends over 14 amino acids. The CDR3 region is CSARDSGWNTEAFF. The CDR3 coding sequence is TGCAGTGCTAGAGATAGTGGATGGAACACTGAAGCTTTCTTT.

This clonotype occurred a few times. The rearrangement joins TRBV4-1 to TRBJ2-3; 7 nucleotides agree with TRBD2. There are 16 residues in the CDR3. Trimming removed 2 bases from V and 0 bases from J; junction bases left unmatched: 5. The germline CDR1 and CDR2 sequences are MGHRA and YSYEKL. The CDR3 loop is CASSQPRRGSTDTQYF. CDR3 sequence (DNA): TGCGCCAGCAGCCAACCTAGGCGGGGGAGCACAGATACGCAGTATTTT.

This clonotype showed up just a few times. The V and J genes are TRBV11-1 and TRBJ2-1; D perhaps matches TRBD1 (5 bases). CDR1 and CDR2 from the germline V gene are SGHAT and FQDESV (reference sequence). This CDR3 is built from 15 residues. Trimming shortened V by 1 base and J by 4 bases, and 11 bases separated the two germline ends. The DNA of the CDR3 is TGTGCCAGCAGCTTAGAAGGGGCCTCATACAATGAGCAGTTCTTC. It specifies CASSLEGASYNEQFF.

This clonotype was counted ten times or more. The V call is TRBV7-8, the J call TRBJ2-7; 10 bases align to TRBD2. The CDR3 covers 16 residues. V gave up 4 bases and J gave up 5 bases; unmatched junction bases: 11. The germline CDR1 and CDR2 sequences are SGHVS and FQNEAQ. CDR3 region: CASSSSMGLARDEQYF. The CDR3 DNA reads as TGTGCCAGCAGCTCATCTATGGGACTAGCGCGCGACGAGCAGTACTTC. Looking up the rest from reference TRBV7-8 and TRBJ2-7 gives the full variable domain: GAGVSQSPRYKVAKRGQDVALRCDPISGHVSLFWYQQALGQGPEFLTYFQNEAQLDKSGLPSDRFFAERPEGSVSTLKIQRTQQEDSAVYLCASSSSMGLARDEQYFGPGTRLTVT.

In this sample, this clonotype turned up many times. The V gene is TRBV24-1, the J gene TRBJ1-5; 9 nucleotides align to TRBD1. The CDR3 runs to 16 residues. V lost 7 bases, J lost 5 bases, and 11 bases stayed unmatched. Looked up from germline, CDR1 is KGHDR and CDR2 is SFDVKD. The CDR3 protein is CATSSGGQGGDQPQHF. The CDR3 nucleotides are TGTGCCACCAGCTCGGGGGGACAGGGAGGAGATCAGCCCCAGCATTTT.

The table lists this clonotype with many counts. The CDR3 coding sequence is TGTGCCAGCAGCTTAGACCGGGCTAGCAGGGATACGCAGTATTTT. Translation: CASSLDRASRDTQYF. V usage is TRBV7-9 and J usage is TRBJ2-3, with D possibly matching TRBD2 (5 bases). V lost 1 base and J 6 bases, leaving 14 bases between the germline ends. Germline V gene sequence: CDR1 SEHNR, CDR2 FQNEAQ (reference sequence). The CDR3 sequence is 15 residues long.

This clonotype appeared many times. The CDR3, as DNA: TGTGCCTGGAGGGGCGGCGCGAGGGACTATGGCTACACCTTC. Translated: CAWRGGARDYGYTF. The chain recombines TRBV30 with TRBJ1-2; no clear D. Trimming removed 3 bases from V and 3 bases from J, with 14 bases in between. This CDR3 is 14 amino acids long. In germline, CDR1 is GTSNPN, CDR2 SVGIG (reference sequence).

The sample holds a few counts of this clonotype. A read error is possible here, since a much larger clone lies one base away. The CDR3 end shows no conserved phenylalanine or tryptophan, and so a read error is likely. The rearrangement links TRBV7-9 to TRBJ2-3; D tentatively fits TRBD1 or TRBD2 (5 bases each). This CDR3 contains 16 residues. V was shortened by 6 bases and J by 1 base, with 17 bases between the two germline ends. Germline V gene lookup returns CDR1 SEHNR and CDR2 FQNEAQ (reference sequence). CDR3 DNA: TGTGCCAGCAGTCCCGGGACCCGTGGTCGCACAGATACGCAGTATTTA. It codes for CASSPGTRGRTDTQYL.

This clonotype has at least ten counts. V usage is TRBV6-1 and J usage is TRBJ1-5, with no clear D. CDR1 MNHNS and CDR2 SASEGT come from the germline V gene. Trimming left V 6 bases short and J 0 bases short, with 12 bases between. This CDR3 region has 15 residues. The CDR3 spells CASRPDGYSNQPQHF. In DNA, the CDR3 is TGTGCCAGCAGACCCGACGGATATAGCAATCAGCCCCAGCATTTT.

Many counts were recorded for this clonotype. The chain couples TRBV20-1 to TRBJ2-7, with D unclear. Looked up from germline, CDR1 is DFQATT and CDR2 is SNEGSKA (reference sequence). This CDR3 is built from 14 residues. Trimming cost V 1 base and J 3 bases, with 13 bases left between them. The CDR3 protein is CSARARTEYYEQYF. The CDR3 DNA reads TGCAGTGCTAGAGCCCGGACGGAATACTACGAGCAGTACTTC.

V is TRBV7-9 and J is TRBJ1-2; D not resolved. The CDR3 has 14 residues. The germline V gene has CDR1 SEHNR and CDR2 FQNEAQ (reference sequence). With 2 bases removed from V and 6 bases from J, the gap between germline ends came to 13 bases. CDR3 sequence (DNA): TGTGCCAGCAGCTTAAGTGGCAGCGGGGATGGCTACACCTTC. Translating it yields CASSLSGSGDGYTF.

This clonotype has more than one count but fewer than ten. The chain employs TRBV5-4 and TRBJ2-4, with 7 bases identical to TRBD2. CDR3 length: 16 residues. V trimming: 4 bases; J trimming: 2 bases; junction bases outside the gene matches: 9. Germline V gene lookup returns CDR1 SGHNT and CDR2 YYREEE (reference sequence). The CDR3 region is CASSQGLGGTKNIQYF. CDR3 bases: TGTGCCAGCAGCCAAGGACTAGGAGGGACCAAAAACATTCAGTACTTC.